The TCR delta chain under discussion was sequenced for a study of γδ T cells in repeated Plasmodium falciparum infection. General observations from the study: Vdelta2-negative gammadelta repertoires, largely Vdelta1+, seemingly showed infection-driven waves of new clonal selection. Vgamma9/Vdelta2+ T cells showed a stable polyclonal repertoire with shared TCRgamma sequences.

Gammadelta T cells were flow-sorted from PBMC into Vgamma9/Vdelta2+ and Vdelta2-negative populations for bulk analysis. TCRdb reapplied CATT to the multiplex PCR reads. The sample holds about 51,000 delta-chain clones, about 1.9% seen once. For this clone: Antigen: not known. The TCRdb protein, from a much larger clone, departs from this DNA's translation at residue 3, likely by read error; the protein shown derives from the DNA.

Germline lookup yields CDR1 TSWWSYY and CDR2 QGS. This CDR3 has 27 amino acids. The chain links TRDV1 to TRDJ3; 10 positions agree with TRDD3. TCRdb offers no J gene call, so here the DNA was matched to germline to obtain one. Sequencing was performed on gamma-delta T cells from blood. The sequence derives from a pool of human donors (malaria-infected and uninfected, not separated). The CDR3 DNA sequence: TGTGCTTTTGGGGAAACTGGGCCCAAACTCACATCCCATCGGGGGATACGCGGTCCCTGGGACACCCGACAGATGTTTTTC. It encodes CAFGETGPKLTSHRGIRGPWDTRQMFF.